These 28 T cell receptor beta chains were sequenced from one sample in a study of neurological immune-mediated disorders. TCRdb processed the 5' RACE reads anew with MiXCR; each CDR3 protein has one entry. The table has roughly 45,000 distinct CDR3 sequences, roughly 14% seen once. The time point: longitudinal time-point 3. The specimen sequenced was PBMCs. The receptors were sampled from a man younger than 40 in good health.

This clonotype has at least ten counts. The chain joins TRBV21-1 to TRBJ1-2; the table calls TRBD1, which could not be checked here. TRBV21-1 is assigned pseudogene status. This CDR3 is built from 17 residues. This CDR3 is CASSKKLLDIRNYGYTF. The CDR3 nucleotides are TGTGCCAGCAGCAAAAAGCTCCTGGACATAAGGAACTATGGCTACACCTTC.

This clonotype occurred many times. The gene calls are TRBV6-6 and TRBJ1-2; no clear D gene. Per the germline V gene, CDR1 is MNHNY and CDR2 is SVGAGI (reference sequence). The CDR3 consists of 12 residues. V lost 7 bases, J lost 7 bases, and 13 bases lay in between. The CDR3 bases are TGTGCCAGCAAAGAGAACCTTGGTGGCTACACCTTC. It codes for CASKENLGGYTF.

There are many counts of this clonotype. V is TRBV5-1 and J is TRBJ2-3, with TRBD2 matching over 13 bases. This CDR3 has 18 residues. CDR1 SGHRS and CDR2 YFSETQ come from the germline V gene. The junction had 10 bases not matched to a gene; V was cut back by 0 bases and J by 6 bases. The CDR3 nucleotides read TGCGCCAGCAGCTTGGCTCCCAGACTAGCGGGAGGAGGTGATACGCAGTATTTT. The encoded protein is CASSLAPRLAGGGDTQYF.

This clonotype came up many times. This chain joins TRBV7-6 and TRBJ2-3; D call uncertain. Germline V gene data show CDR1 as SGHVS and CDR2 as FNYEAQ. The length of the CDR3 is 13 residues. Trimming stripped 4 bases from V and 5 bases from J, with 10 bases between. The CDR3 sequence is CASSSGHRDTQYF. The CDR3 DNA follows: TGTGCCAGCAGCTCAGGTCACCGAGATACGCAGTATTTT.

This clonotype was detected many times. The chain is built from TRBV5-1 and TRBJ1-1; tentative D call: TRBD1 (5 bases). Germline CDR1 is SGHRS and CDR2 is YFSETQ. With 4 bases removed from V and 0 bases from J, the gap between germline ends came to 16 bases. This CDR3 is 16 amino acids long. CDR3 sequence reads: CASSPDRGNMNTEAFF. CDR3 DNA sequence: TGCGCCAGCAGCCCCGATCGGGGGAACATGAACACTGAAGCTTTCTTT.

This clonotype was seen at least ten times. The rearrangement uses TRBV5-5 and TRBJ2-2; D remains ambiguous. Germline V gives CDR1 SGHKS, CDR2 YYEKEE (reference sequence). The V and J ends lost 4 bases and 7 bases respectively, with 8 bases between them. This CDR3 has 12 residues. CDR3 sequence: CASSTWVGELFF. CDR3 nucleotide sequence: TGTGCCAGCAGCACATGGGTCGGGGAGCTGTTTTTT.

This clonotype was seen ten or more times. In DNA form, the CDR3 reads TGTGCCAGCAGTTTCTCGGGAGGGCCATCTAATACGCAGTATTTT. It specifies CASSFSGGPSNTQYF. V usage is TRBV28 and J usage is TRBJ2-3, with TRBD2 matching 8 bases. Trimming at V came to 3 bases and at J to 7 bases, leaving 9 bases not matched to a gene. This CDR3 region has 15 residues. Germline V gene data show CDR1 as MDHEN and CDR2 as SYDVKM.

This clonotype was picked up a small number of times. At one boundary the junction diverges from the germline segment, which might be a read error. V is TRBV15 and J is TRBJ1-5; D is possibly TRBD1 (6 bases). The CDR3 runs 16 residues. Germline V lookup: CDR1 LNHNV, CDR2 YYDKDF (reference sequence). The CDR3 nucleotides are TGTGCTACCAGCAGAGATGGGGGGGCGGGCAAGCAGCCCCAGCATTTT. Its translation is CATSRDGGAGKQPQHF.

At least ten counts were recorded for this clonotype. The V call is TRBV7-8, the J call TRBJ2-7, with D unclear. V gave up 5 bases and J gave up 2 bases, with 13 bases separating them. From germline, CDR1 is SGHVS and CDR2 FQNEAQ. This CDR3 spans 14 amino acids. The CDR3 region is CASSPWPGAYEQYF. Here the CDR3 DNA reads TGTGCCAGCAGCCCTTGGCCTGGGGCCTACGAGCAGTACTTC. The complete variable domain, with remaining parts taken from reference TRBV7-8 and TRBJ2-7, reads GAGVSQSPRYKVAKRGQDVALRCDPISGHVSLFWYQQALGQGPEFLTYFQNEAQLDKSGLPSDRFFAERPEGSVSTLKIQRTQQEDSAVYLCASSPWPGAYEQYFGPGTRLTVT.

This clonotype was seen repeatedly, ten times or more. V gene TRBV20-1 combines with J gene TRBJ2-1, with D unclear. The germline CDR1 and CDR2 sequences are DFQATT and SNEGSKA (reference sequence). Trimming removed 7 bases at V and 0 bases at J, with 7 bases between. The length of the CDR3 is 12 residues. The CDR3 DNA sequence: TGCAGTGAGAAGAGCTCCTACAATGAGCAGTTCTTC. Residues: CSEKSSYNEQFF.

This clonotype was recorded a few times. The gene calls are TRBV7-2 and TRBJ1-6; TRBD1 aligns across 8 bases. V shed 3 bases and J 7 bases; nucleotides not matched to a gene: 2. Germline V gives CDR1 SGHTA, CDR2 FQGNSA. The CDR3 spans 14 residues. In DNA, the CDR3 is TGTGCCAGCAGCTTGGGGACAGGCAATTCACCCCTCCACTTT. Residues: CASSLGTGNSPLHF.

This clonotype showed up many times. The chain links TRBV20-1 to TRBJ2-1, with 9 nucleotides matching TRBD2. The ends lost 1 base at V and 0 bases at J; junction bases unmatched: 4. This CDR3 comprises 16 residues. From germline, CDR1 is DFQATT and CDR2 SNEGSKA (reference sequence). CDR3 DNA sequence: TGCAGTGCTAGAGGAACTAGCGGGCCCTCCTACAATGAGCAGTTCTTC. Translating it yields CSARGTSGPSYNEQFF.

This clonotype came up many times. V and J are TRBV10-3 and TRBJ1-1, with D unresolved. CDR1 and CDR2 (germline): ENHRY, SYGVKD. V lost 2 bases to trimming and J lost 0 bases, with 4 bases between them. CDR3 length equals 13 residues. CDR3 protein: CAISEGVNTEAFF. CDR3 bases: TGTGCCATCAGTGAGGGGGTGAACACTGAAGCTTTCTTT.

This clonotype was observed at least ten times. CDR3 nucleotides: TGCGCCAGCAGCTTGGCACAGGGTAACTTCAAGGGAAACACCATATATTTT. This sequence encodes CASSLAQGNFKGNTIYF. The chain is built from TRBV5-1 and TRBJ1-3; TRBD1 is a possible D gene (6 bases). The V end lost 0 bases, the J end lost 4 bases, and 17 bases lay between the germline ends. CDR1 is SGHRS and CDR2 is YFSETQ in the germline V gene. CDR3 length: 17 amino acids.

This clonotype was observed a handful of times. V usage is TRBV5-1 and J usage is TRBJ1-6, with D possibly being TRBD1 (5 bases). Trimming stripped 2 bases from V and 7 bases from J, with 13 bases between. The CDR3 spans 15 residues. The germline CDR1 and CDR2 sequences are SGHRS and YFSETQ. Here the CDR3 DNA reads TGCGCCAGCAGCTTAGGGACTGCGGGGAATTCACCCCTCCACTTT. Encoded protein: CASSLGTAGNSPLHF. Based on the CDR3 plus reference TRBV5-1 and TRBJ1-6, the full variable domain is KAGVTQTPRYLIKTRGQQVTLSCSPISGHRSVSWYQQTPGQGLQFLFEYFSETQRNKGNFPGRFSGRQFSNSRSEMNVSTLELGDSALYLCASSLGTAGNSPLHFGNGTRLTVT.

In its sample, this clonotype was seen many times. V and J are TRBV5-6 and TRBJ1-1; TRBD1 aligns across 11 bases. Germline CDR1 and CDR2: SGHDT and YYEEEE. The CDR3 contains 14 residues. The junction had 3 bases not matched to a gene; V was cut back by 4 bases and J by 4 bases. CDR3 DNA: TGTGCCAGCAGCGTTGGGACAGGGGGCACTGAAGCTTTCTTT. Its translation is CASSVGTGGTEAFF.

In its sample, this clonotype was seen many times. CDR3: CASSLVGGNEQYF. The CDR3 DNA reads as TGTGCCAGCAGTTTAGTGGGAGGAAACGAGCAGTACTTC. The chain couples TRBV12-3 or TRBV12-4 to TRBJ2-7, with D perhaps TRBD2 (6 bases). CDR3 length equals 13 residues. The ends were cut back, 1 base at V and 5 bases at J, with 9 bases in the middle.

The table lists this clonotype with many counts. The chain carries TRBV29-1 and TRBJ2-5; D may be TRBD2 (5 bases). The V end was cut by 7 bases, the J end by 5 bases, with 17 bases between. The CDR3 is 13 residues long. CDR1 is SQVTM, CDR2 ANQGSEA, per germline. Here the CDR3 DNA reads TGCAGCGGTATTAAATCCCCGGGGGAGACCCAGTACTTC. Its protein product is CSGIKSPGETQYF.

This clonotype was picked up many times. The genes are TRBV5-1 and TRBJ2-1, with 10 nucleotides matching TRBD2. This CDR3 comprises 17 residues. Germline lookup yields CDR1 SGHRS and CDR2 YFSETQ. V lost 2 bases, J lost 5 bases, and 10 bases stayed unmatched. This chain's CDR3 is CASSFLLTGTSDNEQFF. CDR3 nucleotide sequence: TGCGCCAGCAGCTTCTTGCTTACCGGGACTAGCGACAATGAGCAGTTCTTC.

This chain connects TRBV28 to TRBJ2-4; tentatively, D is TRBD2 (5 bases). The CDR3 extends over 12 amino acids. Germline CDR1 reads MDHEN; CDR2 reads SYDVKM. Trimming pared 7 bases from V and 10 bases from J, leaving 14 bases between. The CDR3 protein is CASTQGGEIQYF. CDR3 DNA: TGTGCCAGCACCCAAGGAGGTGAAATTCAGTACTTC.

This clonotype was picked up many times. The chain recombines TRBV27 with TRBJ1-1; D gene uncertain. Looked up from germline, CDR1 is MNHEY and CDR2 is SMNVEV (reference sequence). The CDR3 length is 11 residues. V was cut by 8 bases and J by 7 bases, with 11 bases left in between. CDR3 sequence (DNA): TGTGCCAGCGGCTCGGACGATGAAGCTTTCTTT. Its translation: CASGSDDEAFF.

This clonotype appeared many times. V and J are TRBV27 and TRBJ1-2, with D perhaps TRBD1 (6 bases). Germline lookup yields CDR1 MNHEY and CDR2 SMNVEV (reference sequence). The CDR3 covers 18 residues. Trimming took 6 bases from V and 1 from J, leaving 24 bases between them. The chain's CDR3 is CASSSYWDTRPFNYGYTF. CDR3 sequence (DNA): TGTGCCAGCAGCTCCTATTGGGACACCCGCCCTTTTAACTATGGCTACACCTTC.

The CDR3 sequence is CSASRDRGFLSNQPQHF. The CDR3 DNA reads TGCAGTGCTAGCCGGGACAGGGGGTTCCTTAGCAATCAGCCCCAGCATTTT. The chain couples TRBV20-1 to TRBJ1-5, with 11 bases matching TRBD1. Losses at the gene ends were 3 bases for V and 0 bases for J; bases not matched to a gene: 7. The CDR3 sequence is 17 residues long. The germline CDR1 and CDR2 sequences are DFQATT and SNEGSKA (reference sequence).

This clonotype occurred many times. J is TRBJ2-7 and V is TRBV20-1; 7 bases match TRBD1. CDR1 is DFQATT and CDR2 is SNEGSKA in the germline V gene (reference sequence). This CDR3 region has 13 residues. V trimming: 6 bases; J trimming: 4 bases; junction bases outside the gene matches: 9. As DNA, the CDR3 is TGCAGTGCCACCTGGGACAGTCGGTACGAGCAGTACTTC. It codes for CSATWDSRYEQYF.

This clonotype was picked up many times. This chain's CDR3 is CASSMTGRTEAFF. CDR3 sequence (DNA): TGTGCCAGCAGTATGACAGGGCGGACTGAAGCTTTCTTT. This chain uses TRBV27 with TRBJ1-1, with 7 bases lining up with TRBD1. This CDR3 comprises 13 residues. The V segment lost 5 bases and the J segment 5 bases; nucleotides outside the gene matches: 5. The germline V gene has CDR1 MNHEY and CDR2 SMNVEV (reference sequence).

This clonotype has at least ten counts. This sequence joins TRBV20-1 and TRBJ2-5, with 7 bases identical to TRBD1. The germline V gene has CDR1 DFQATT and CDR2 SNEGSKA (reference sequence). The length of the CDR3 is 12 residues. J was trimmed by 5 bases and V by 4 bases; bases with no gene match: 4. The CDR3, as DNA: TGCAGTGCTATGACAGGGTCCGAGACCCAGTACTTC. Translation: CSAMTGSETQYF.

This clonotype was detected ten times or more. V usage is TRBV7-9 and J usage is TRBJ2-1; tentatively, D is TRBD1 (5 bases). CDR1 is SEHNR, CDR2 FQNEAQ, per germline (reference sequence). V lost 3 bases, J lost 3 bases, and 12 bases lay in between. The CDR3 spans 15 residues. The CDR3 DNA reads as TGTGCCAGCAGCTTTCGCCAGGGCGGCTACAATGAGCAGTTCTTC. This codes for CASSFRQGGYNEQFF.

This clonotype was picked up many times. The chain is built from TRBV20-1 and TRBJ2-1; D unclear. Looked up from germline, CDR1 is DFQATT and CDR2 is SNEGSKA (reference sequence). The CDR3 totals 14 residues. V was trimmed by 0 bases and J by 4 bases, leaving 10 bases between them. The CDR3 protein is CSARDPPEYNEQFF. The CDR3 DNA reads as TGCAGTGCTAGAGACCCACCGGAATACAATGAGCAGTTCTTC.